The clone carrying this T cell receptor (beta chain) was recorded once. Sequencing was performed with immunoSEQ multiplex PCR; in TCRdb, only in-frame clones are kept and a portion is missing. The sample shows about 230,000 clones, roughly 90% of them seen only once. This record belongs to a study of blood T cell repertoires in COVID-19. The CDR3 covers 15 residues. V shed 5 bases and J 4 bases; nucleotides not matched to a gene: 5. Germline CDR1 and CDR2: WSHSY and SAAADI. This receptor was taken from a woman aged 25 to 39 with acute COVID-19. The chain joins TRBV10-2 to TRBJ2-5; TRBD2 aligns across 12 bases. Material for sequencing was PBMCs or T cells enriched from blood (not recorded which). This chain's CDR3 is CASSPSGGAPETQYF. DNA for the CDR3: TGCGCCAGCAGTCCTAGCGGGGGGGCCCCAGAGACCCAGTACTTC.